A single sample gave rise to the 23 T cell receptor beta chains below, sequenced in a study of regulatory T cells in long-lasting Graves disease. The time point is: newly diagnosed GD, antithyroid drugs for less than 3 months. Extracted RNA from PBMCs served as the source of the TCR library. To make TCR beta libraries, researchers used iRepertoire HTBI primers and Arm-PCR of CDR3 regions. TCRdb fed the multiplex PCR reads into MiXCR, producing one record per CDR3 protein. The sample has about 320,000 distinct CDR3 sequences; under 20% are singletons. The specimen comprised peripheral blood mononuclear cells (PBMCs), sampled at new diagnosis, from a patient treated with antithyroid drugs. The receptors derive from a female donor with Graves disease.

This clonotype has at least ten counts. This rearrangement joins TRBV28 to TRBJ2-7; possibly TRBD1 for D (6 bases). The CDR3 spans 19 residues. Germline V gene lookup returns CDR1 MDHEN and CDR2 SYDVKM. Trimming shortened V by 5 bases and J by 0 bases, and 26 bases separated the two germline ends. CDR3 sequence reads: CASSLLIVPGTPRSYEQYF. CDR3 sequence (DNA): TGTGCCAGCAGTCTTCTAATAGTTCCCGGGACACCACGCTCCTACGAGCAGTACTTC.

This clonotype was recorded many times. V is TRBV7-2 and J is TRBJ2-3; D gene unclear. Looked up from germline, CDR1 is SGHTA and CDR2 is FQGNSA. The length of the CDR3 is 15 residues. With 1 base removed from V and 3 bases from J, the gap between germline ends came to 11 bases. The CDR3 spells CASSLVALETDTQYF. The CDR3 DNA follows: TGTGCCAGCAGCTTAGTTGCGCTAGAAACAGATACGCAGTATTTT.

This clonotype was recorded many times. The V and J genes are TRBV12-3 or TRBV12-4 and TRBJ2-7; 9 bases match TRBD1. The CDR3 extends over 13 amino acids. With V trimmed by 6 bases and J by 6 bases, 6 bases remained unmatched. The CDR3: CASRWGTGFEQYF. DNA of the CDR3: TGTGCCAGCAGATGGGGGACAGGGTTCGAGCAGTACTTC.

The J gene is TRBJ2-7, the V gene TRBV20-1; 7 bases are shared with TRBD2. Unmatched junction bases numbered 12, after V lost 0 bases and J lost 4 bases. This CDR3 is built from 16 residues. CDR1 and CDR2 from the germline V gene are DFQATT and SNEGSKA (reference sequence). In DNA form, the CDR3 reads TGCAGTGCTAGAGACGTCAGCGGGACCCAGATATACGAGCAGTACTTC. This codes for CSARDVSGTQIYEQYF.

This clonotype was recorded many times. The V call is TRBV27, the J call TRBJ2-5; unclear D gene. In germline, CDR1 is MNHEY, CDR2 SMNVEV (reference sequence). The CDR3 length is 14 residues. Between the trimmed V and J ends, which lost 7 bases and 5 bases, there was a span of 17 bases. CDR3 loop: CASNAYPRDETQYF. CDR3 DNA: TGTGCCAGCAACGCCTATCCTAGGGATGAGACCCAGTACTTC.

This clonotype occurred many times. This chain connects TRBV19 to TRBJ1-5; the D gene is possibly TRBD1 (6 bases). CDR1 is LNHDA, CDR2 SQIVND, per germline (reference sequence). The CDR3 runs to 17 residues. V was cut by 2 bases and J by 7 bases, with 21 bases left in between. CDR3 sequence (DNA): TGTGCCAGTAGTATAATGAATCGGCTCAGGGGCCACCAGCCCCAGCATTTT. It specifies CASSIMNRLRGHQPQHF.

This clonotype turned up a few times. The CDR3 nucleotides are TGCAGCGTTAGGGACAGGGTGGGAGAAGAACTGTTTTTT. Its protein is CSVRDRVGEELFF. V is TRBV29-1 and J is TRBJ1-4; 9 nucleotides line up with TRBD1. This CDR3 comprises 13 residues. Trimming at V came to 5 bases and at J to 12 bases, leaving 10 bases not matched to a gene. Looked up from germline, CDR1 is SQVTM and CDR2 is ANQGSEA.

Only a few counts were recorded for this clonotype. V gene TRBV19 combines with J gene TRBJ2-3; possibly TRBD1 or TRBD2 for D (6 bases each). CDR1 LNHDA and CDR2 SQIVND come from the germline V gene (reference sequence). The CDR3 runs 16 residues. The V and J ends lost 3 bases and 3 bases respectively, with 16 bases between them. The CDR3 DNA reads TGTGCCAGTAGTATCACCGGGGGCCTCCAGACAGATACGCAGTATTTT. The encoded protein is CASSITGGLQTDTQYF.

About this clonotype itself: A much larger clonotype is one base distant, so this may be a read error. The chain joins TRBV27 to TRBJ2-2; unclear D gene. The V and J ends lost 6 bases and 6 bases respectively, with 17 bases between them. Germline V gene sequence: CDR1 MNHEY, CDR2 SMNVEV (reference sequence). This CDR3 comprises 15 residues. CDR3 amino acids: CASSTSRTNAGELFF. CDR3 DNA sequence: TGTGCCAGCAGCACTTCGAGGACCAACGCCGGGGAGCTGTTTTTT.

This clonotype was recorded many times. The genes are TRBV29-1 and TRBJ2-5, with 10 bases that match TRBD2. This CDR3 contains 16 residues. With V trimmed by 4 bases and J by 4 bases, 12 bases remained unmatched. The germline gives CDR1 SQVTM, CDR2 ANQGSEA. The DNA of the CDR3 is TGCAGCGTTGTAGTTGGGCTAGCGGGGGCGGGAGAGACCCAGTACTTC. Protein sequence: CSVVVGLAGAGETQYF. The full variable domain, in which reference TRBV29-1 and TRBJ2-5 provide the parts outside the CDR3, is SAVISQKPSRDICQRGTSLTIQCQVDSQVTMMFWYRQQPGQSLTLIATANQGSEATYESGFVIDKFPISRPNLTFSTLTVSNMSPEDSSIYLCSVVVGLAGAGETQYFGPGTRLLVL.

This clonotype has a count of ten or more. The chain carries TRBV18 and TRBJ2-7; D possibly corresponds to TRBD1 (5 bases). The CDR3 spans 14 residues. Germline values: CDR1 KGHSH, CDR2 LQKENI. The ends were cut back, 2 bases at V and 4 bases at J, with 12 bases in the middle. The DNA of the CDR3 is TGTGCCAGCTCACCAGGGGTCAGGGTTTACGAGCAGTACTTC. It specifies CASSPGVRVYEQYF. The full variable domain, with the rest looked up from reference TRBV18 and TRBJ2-7, is NAGVMQNPRHLVRRRGQEARLRCSPMKGHSHVYWYRQLPEEGLKFMVYLQKENIIDESGMPKERFSAEFPKEGPSILRIQQVVRGDSAAYFCASSPGVRVYEQYFGPGTRLTVT.

In its sample, this clonotype was seen a few times. The chain is built from TRBV7-8 and TRBJ2-2; TRBD2 matches at 11 bases. CDR3 length: 17 residues. With 5 bases clipped from V and 6 bases from J, the junction kept 11 bases outside the gene matches. Germline loops: CDR1 SGHVS, CDR2 FQNEAQ. CDR3 protein: CASSPKLTSGSPGELFF. In DNA form, the CDR3 reads TGTGCCAGCAGCCCGAAACTCACTAGCGGGAGCCCCGGGGAGCTGTTTTTT.

This clonotype has at least ten counts. The chain is built from TRBV6-1 and TRBJ2-5; D is perhaps TRBD1 (7 bases). CDR3 length: 12 amino acids. Germline V CDR1 and CDR2: MNHNS, SASEGT. Trimming removed 6 bases at V and 7 bases at J, with 12 bases between. The CDR3 DNA sequence: TGTGCCAGCAGCCGACAGGGAGGGACCCAGTACTTC. Its translation: CASSRQGGTQYF.

This clonotype was observed many times. This chain connects TRBV6-1 to TRBJ1-2; 9 nucleotides align to TRBD1. CDR1 is MNHNS, CDR2 SASEGT, per germline. Unmatched junction bases numbered 9, after V lost 6 bases and J lost 4 bases. This CDR3 spans 15 amino acids. The CDR3 DNA is TGTGCCAGCAGAACGGGACAGGGCTCGACCTATGGCTACACCTTC. Its translation: CASRTGQGSTYGYTF.

The rearrangement uses TRBV12-3 or TRBV12-4 and TRBJ2-5; 14 nucleotides line up with TRBD2. V dropped 3 bases and J dropped 5; count of bases not matched to a gene: 5. CDR3 length equals 16 residues. The CDR3 bases are TGTGCCAGCAGTTTGGGACTAGCGGGGGTTCCCGAGACCCAGTACTTC. Its translation is CASSLGLAGVPETQYF.

This clonotype appeared many times. V usage is TRBV6-1 and J usage is TRBJ2-5; TRBD1 agrees at 7 bases. This CDR3 contains 15 residues. CDR1 is MNHNS, CDR2 SASEGT, per germline. V dropped 6 bases and J dropped 2; count of bases not matched to a gene: 9. CDR3 loop: CASSLTRDRQETQYF. The CDR3 DNA reads as TGTGCCAGCAGCTTAACCCGGGACAGACAAGAGACCCAGTACTTC.

This clonotype was seen ten or more times. In DNA, the CDR3 is TGTGCCAGCACGACTAGCGGGACTACCGGGGAGCTGTTTTTT. As protein: CASTTSGTTGELFF. The chain joins TRBV6-1 to TRBJ2-2; 11 positions agree with TRBD2. Per the germline V gene, CDR1 is MNHNS and CDR2 is SASEGT. The junction had 3 bases not matched to a gene; V was cut back by 7 bases and J by 5 bases. The CDR3 has 14 amino acids.

This CDR3 is CAWSVTRGTEAFF. The CDR3 bases are TGTGCCTGGAGTGTGACGCGAGGGACTGAAGCTTTCTTT. The chain couples TRBV30 to TRBJ1-1, with D unclear. Germline lookup yields CDR1 GTSNPN and CDR2 SVGIG (reference sequence). This CDR3 is 13 amino acids long. Trimming removed 0 bases from V and 5 bases from J, with 10 bases in between.

This clonotype was counted a few times. The rearrangement joins TRBV5-1 to TRBJ2-2; TRBD2 matches at 7 bases. Germline values: CDR1 SGHRS, CDR2 YFSETQ. V was clipped by 2 bases and J by 4 bases; unmatched bases: 8. This CDR3 contains 16 residues. CDR3 sequence reads: CASSLSGRAGTGELFF. The DNA of the CDR3 is TGCGCCAGCAGCTTATCAGGGAGGGCCGGCACCGGGGAGCTGTTTTTT.

The rearrangement uses TRBV19 and TRBJ2-7; D perhaps matches TRBD2 (6 bases). The germline V gene has CDR1 LNHDA and CDR2 SQIVND (reference sequence). The CDR3 contains 14 residues. The V gene lost 11 bases and the J gene lost 7 bases, with 24 bases spanning the gap. The chain's CDR3 is CASQGLTSYNEQYF. The CDR3 DNA reads TGTGCCTCCCAGGGACTCACCTCCTACAATGAGCAGTACTTC.

This clonotype was seen at least ten times. This chain joins TRBV14 and TRBJ2-3; 8 bases map to TRBD2. The CDR3 spans 16 residues. The germline V gene encodes CDR1 SGHDN and CDR2 FVKESK. The trim removed 0 bases at V and 6 bases at J, leaving 8 bases unmatched. The CDR3 nucleotides are TGTGCCAGCAGCCAAGATACGGGAGGGCCGTCGGATACGCAGTATTTT. It encodes CASSQDTGGPSDTQYF.

In this sample, this clonotype turned up many times. The genes are TRBV12-3 or TRBV12-4 and TRBJ2-1; D unresolved. CDR3 length: 13 residues. V lost 4 bases and J 7 bases, leaving 11 bases between the germline ends. In nucleotides, the CDR3 is TGTGCCAGCAGTTCATCGCAGGCTAATGAGCAGTTCTTC. It encodes CASSSSQANEQFF.

This clonotype was seen more than once but under ten times. The chain couples TRBV20-1 to TRBJ1-1; D call uncertain. The V and J ends lost 1 base and 3 bases respectively, with 9 bases between them. The CDR3 is 13 amino acids. Germline values: CDR1 DFQATT, CDR2 SNEGSKA (reference sequence). The DNA for the CDR3 is TGCAGTGCTAGAGGCCGTTCAGACACTGAAGCTTTCTTT. This gives the protein CSARGRSDTEAFF.